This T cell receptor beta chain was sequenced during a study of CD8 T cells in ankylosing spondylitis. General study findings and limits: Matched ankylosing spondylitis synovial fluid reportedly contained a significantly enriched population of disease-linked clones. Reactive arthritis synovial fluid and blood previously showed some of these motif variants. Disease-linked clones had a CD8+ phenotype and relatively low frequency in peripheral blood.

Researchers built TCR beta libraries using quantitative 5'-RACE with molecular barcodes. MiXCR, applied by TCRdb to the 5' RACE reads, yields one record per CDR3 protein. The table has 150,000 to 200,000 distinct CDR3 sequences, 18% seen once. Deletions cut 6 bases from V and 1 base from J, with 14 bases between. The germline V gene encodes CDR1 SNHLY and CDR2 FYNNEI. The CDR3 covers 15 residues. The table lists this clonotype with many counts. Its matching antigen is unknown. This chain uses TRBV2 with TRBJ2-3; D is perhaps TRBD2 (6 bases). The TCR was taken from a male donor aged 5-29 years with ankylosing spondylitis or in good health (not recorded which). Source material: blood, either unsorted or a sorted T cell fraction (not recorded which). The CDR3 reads CASRRLVIRTDTQYF. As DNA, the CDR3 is TGTGCCAGCAGGCGACTAGTTATCCGCACAGATACGCAGTATTTT.